Below are 9 T cell receptor beta chains sequenced from a single sample in a study of blood T cell repertoires in COVID-19. Repertoires were generated with immunoSEQ multiplex PCR, while TCRdb's copy carries only in-frame clones and drops some. The sample holds more than 300,000 clones, 92% seen once. The specimen was PBMCs or T cells enriched from blood (not recorded which). The receptors were sampled from a young woman who had recovered from COVID-19.

V and J are TRBV7-9 and TRBJ2-2, with D possibly matching TRBD1 (6 bases). V was trimmed by 5 bases and J by 5 bases, leaving 12 bases between them. This CDR3 is 14 amino acids long. Germline CDR1 and CDR2: SEHNR and FQNEAQ (reference sequence). This CDR3 is CASSRDTRTGELFF. As DNA, the CDR3 is TGTGCCAGCAGCCGGGACACCCGAACCGGGGAGCTGTTTTTT.

The chain joins TRBV7-8 to TRBJ1-4; possible D gene TRBD1, 5 bases. The CDR3 extends over 16 amino acids. V lost 1 base and J 0 bases, leaving 9 bases between the germline ends. Germline assignment: CDR1 SGHVS and CDR2 FQNEAQ. The CDR3 region has the DNA TGTGCCAGCAGCTTAGGGGGCTGGACAACTAATGAAAAACTGTTTTTT. Its protein product is CASSLGGWTTNEKLFF.

The chain joins TRBV11-2 to TRBJ2-3; 9 nucleotides agree with TRBD2. The CDR3 runs to 18 residues. The J segment lost 3 bases and the V segment lost 2 bases, leaving 12 bases of the junction unmatched. Germline CDR1 reads SGHAT; CDR2 reads FQNNGV. The chain's CDR3 is CASSLPHLREGGTDTQYF. For the CDR3, the DNA is TGTGCCAGCAGCTTACCCCACTTGCGGGAGGGAGGGACAGATACGCAGTATTTT.

The V and J genes are TRBV19 and TRBJ2-7; tentatively, D is TRBD1 (6 bases). The CDR3 spans 15 residues. CDR1 LNHDA and CDR2 SQIVND come from the germline V gene (reference sequence). V lost 2 bases and J 5 bases, leaving 16 bases between the germline ends. CDR3 protein: CASSIYSGGGNEQYF. The CDR3 DNA is TGTGCCAGTAGTATATACAGCGGTGGGGGCAACGAGCAGTACTTC. The full variable domain, with the rest looked up from reference TRBV19 and TRBJ2-7, is DGGITQSPKYLFRKEGQNVTLSCEQNLNHDAMYWYRQDPGQGLRLIYYSQIVNDFQKGDIAEGYSVSREKKESFPLTVTSAQKNPTAFYLCASSIYSGGGNEQYFGPGTRLTVT.

This chain links TRBV6-1 with TRBJ1-5, with a possible D match to TRBD1 (5 bases). CDR1 and CDR2 (germline): MNHNS, SASEGT. Trimming removed 0 bases at V and 0 bases at J, with 12 bases between. The CDR3 has 17 amino acids. The CDR3 loop is CASSEARGGYSNQPQHF. CDR3 DNA: TGTGCCAGCAGTGAAGCGCGGGGGGGGTATAGCAATCAGCCCCAGCATTTT.

V is TRBV5-4 and J is TRBJ2-7; D is possibly TRBD2 (6 bases). The CDR3 totals 13 residues. Looked up from germline, CDR1 is SGHNT and CDR2 is YYREEE (reference sequence). Deletions cut 1 base from V and 3 bases from J, with 8 bases between. The CDR3 nucleotides read TGTGCCAGCAGCTTGTCGGGGGTCTACGAGCAGTACTTC. Translating gives CASSLSGVYEQYF. The whole variable domain, remainder taken from reference TRBV5-4 and TRBJ2-7, is ETGVTQSPTHLIKTRGQQVTLRCSSQSGHNTVSWYQQALGQGPQFIFQYYREEENGRGNFPPRFSGLQFPNYSSELNVNALELDDSALYLCASSLSGVYEQYFGPGTRLTVT.

The gene calls are TRBV25-1 and TRBJ1-6; D is uncertain. V was cut by 3 bases and J by 6 bases, with 9 bases left in between. Looked up from germline, CDR1 is MGHDK and CDR2 is SYGVNS. The CDR3 is made up of 14 amino acids. The CDR3 is CASSEERSNSPLHF. CDR3 bases: TGTGCCAGCAGTGAGGAGCGTAGTAATTCACCCCTCCACTTT. Full variable domain (missing parts from reference TRBV25-1 and TRBJ1-6): EADIYQTPRYLVIGTGKKITLECSQTMGHDKMYWYQQDPGMELHLIHYSYGVNSTEKGDLSSESTVSRIRTEHFPLTLESARPSHTSQYLCASSEERSNSPLHFGNGTRLTVT.

The gene calls are TRBV3-1 (or the pseudogene TRBV3-2) and TRBJ2-2; D gene uncertain. The CDR3 is made up of 15 amino acids. V lost 0 bases and J lost 5, with 10 bases in between. CDR1 and CDR2 from the germline V gene are LGHDT and YNNKEL (reference sequence). CDR3 sequence (DNA): TGTGCCAGCAGCCAAGACGAGCTCGCAACCGGGGAGCTGTTTTTT. Translating it yields CASSQDELATGELFF.

The chain has TRBV11-3 and TRBJ2-1; 11 positions match TRBD1. The CDR3 has 17 amino acids. The V and J ends lost 3 bases and 3 bases, in that order; junction bases with no gene match: 7. Germline lookup yields CDR1 SGHNT and CDR2 YENEEA. CDR3 sequence: CASSFTGTGGNYNEQFF. The CDR3 DNA follows: TGTGCCAGCAGCTTCACCGGGACAGGGGGGAACTACAATGAGCAGTTCTTC.